This T cell receptor beta chain stems from a study of blood T cells in healthy people across ages. About the study: About one barcoded TCR beta cDNA was captured per two T cells.

Whole-study findings and limits: TCR beta diversity per million T cells fell roughly linearly with age.

Per sample, a minimum of 6.5 million PBMCs were isolated. A J-beta primer mix and a sample-barcoded 5' primer were used in a second PCR of about 6 to 12 cycles. A 12-random-nucleotide template-switch adaptor tagged each cDNA molecule. TCRdb independently ran MiXCR on the 5' RACE reads; one entry per CDR3 protein. The sample lists a few hundred thousand distinct CDR3 sequences; approximately 51% were seen once. Germline V CDR1 and CDR2: SGDLS, YYNGEE. V was shortened by 3 bases and J by 5 bases, with 6 bases between the two germline ends. The CDR3 is 12 amino acids. For this clonotype: Its cognate antigen is unknown.

The chain has TRBV9 and TRBJ2-4; D not resolved. The sequencing sample was made of blood. The TCR originated in a man in his 60s in good health. CDR3 region: CASSGTENIQYF. CDR3 coding DNA: TGTGCCAGCAGCGGAACAGAAAACATTCAGTACTTC. Drawing the rest from reference TRBV9 and TRBJ2-4, the complete variable domain is DSGVTQTPKHLITATGQRVTLRCSPRSGDLSVYWYQQSLDQGLQFLIQYYNGEERAKGNILERFSAQQFPDLHSELNLSSLELGDSALYFCASSGTENIQYFGAGTRLSVL.